This T cell receptor (beta chain) was sequenced during a study of T cell responses to AZD1222 COVID-19 vaccine. Study conclusions and caveats: Two AZD1222 administrations were followed by greater Spike-specific TCR breadth and depth. Donors were chiefly white British, with a greater number of females, and clonal diversity was perhaps underestimated. Repertoires were obtained solely post-peak T cell response. Among spike-specific TCRs, nearly half reportedly target unmutated variant regions.

Remarks on this clone: The target antigen is unknown.

The assay was immunoSEQ multiplex PCR, and TCRdb's table has in-frame clones only and misses some. This table has about 88,000 clones, about 90% appearing once. Germline V gene data show CDR1 as SGHTS and CDR2 as YDEGEE. The CDR3 is 15 residues long. V dropped 4 bases and J dropped 6; count of bases not matched to a gene: 10. The V gene is TRBV5-8, the J gene TRBJ1-2, with TRBD1 identical over 9 bases. The sample was peripheral blood, taken on day 0 of AZD1222 vaccination. The receptor was isolated from an adult in good health. This CDR3 reads CASSRTTGGWDGYTF. CDR3 in DNA: TGTGCCAGCAGCCGCACTACAGGGGGCTGGGATGGCTACACCTTC.